This T cell receptor (beta chain) is from a study of T cell responses to AZD1222 COVID-19 vaccine. Study-wide results and caveats: Spike-specific TCR repertoires showed rising breadth and depth after two AZD1222 doses.

Comments on this clone: Its antigen is undetermined.

Trimming removed 6 bases from V and 0 bases from J, with 18 bases in between. Germline V gene lookup returns CDR1 SQVTM and CDR2 ANQGSEA. This CDR3 region has 16 residues. Clones were sequenced by immunoSEQ multiplex PCR, and TCRdb holds only the in-frame ones, with some missing. This table holds approximately 150,000 clones, roughly 94% found once. The genes are TRBV29-1 and TRBJ2-4; possibly TRBD1 or TRBD2 for D (5 bases each). The sample in question was peripheral blood, obtained 28 days after the second AZD1222 dose. This TCR derives from an adult who received the AZD1222 COVID-19 vaccine. Here the CDR3 reads CSVYLGRGVAKNIQYF. CDR3 DNA sequence: TGCAGCGTATATCTGGGGCGAGGGGTAGCCAAAAACATTCAGTACTTC.